Below, 20 T cell receptor beta chains from the same sample are listed, as sequenced in a study of blood T cell repertoires in COVID-19. This table comes from immunoSEQ multiplex PCR, and its TCRdb copy is limited to in-frame clones, with some not included. In the table there are some 240,000 clones, 85% to 90% of which are singletons. The material sequenced was peripheral blood. These receptors all stem from a woman aged 60-75 years with COVID-19, enrolled during active disease.

This chain uses TRBV7-7 with TRBJ2-2, with TRBD2 matching over 12 bases. Trimming at V came to 5 bases and at J to 4 bases, leaving 8 bases not matched to a gene. CDR1 and CDR2 from the germline V gene are SSHAT and FNYEAQ (reference sequence). The length of the CDR3 is 17 residues. The CDR3 reads CASSRTSGGPGTGELFF. In DNA form, the CDR3 reads TGTGCCAGCAGCCGAACTAGCGGGGGGCCGGGCACCGGGGAGCTGTTTTTT.

The chain joins TRBV3-1 (or the pseudogene TRBV3-2) to TRBJ1-5; tentative D call: TRBD1 (6 bases). Deletions cut 0 bases from V and 6 bases from J, with 12 bases between. In germline, CDR1 is LGHDT, CDR2 YNNKEL (reference sequence). This CDR3 has 15 residues. The DNA of the CDR3 is TGTGCCAGCAGCCAAGACCTCACAGGGAGTCAGCCCCAGCATTTT. This sequence encodes CASSQDLTGSQPQHF.

The V and J genes are TRBV9 and TRBJ1-6, with TRBD1 matching 7 bases. CDR3 length: 15 residues. The trim removed 3 bases at V and 7 bases at J, leaving 7 bases unmatched. Germline-derived CDR1 and CDR2 are SGDLS and YYNGEE. Here the CDR3 reads CASSATGVENSPLHF. The CDR3 DNA reads as TGTGCCAGCAGCGCTACAGGGGTAGAAAATTCACCCCTCCACTTT.

The chain employs TRBV4-2 and TRBJ1-1; weak D call: TRBD1 (6 bases). The CDR3 runs 17 residues. V was pared by 0 bases and J by 1 base, with 15 bases between. Germline V CDR1 and CDR2: LGHNA, YNFKEQ. Here the CDR3 DNA reads TGTGCCAGCAGCCAAGATGGGTGGGGGACACCGAACACTGAAGCTTTCTTT. The encoded protein is CASSQDGWGTPNTEAFF.

CDR3 in amino acids: CASSKGGGLEQPQHF. The CDR3 DNA is TGTGCCAGCAGCAAAGGCGGGGGGCTTGAGCAGCCCCAGCATTTT. The V and J genes are TRBV21-1 and TRBJ1-5. TRBV21-1 is an annotated pseudogene. The CDR3 has 15 residues.

The rearrangement joins TRBV6-2 or TRBV6-3 to TRBJ1-1; 8 bases fit TRBD1. The CDR3 runs 14 residues. V lost 2 bases and J lost 4; bases outside the gene matches: 3. Per germline, CDR1 MNHEY and CDR2 SVGEGT. The CDR3 loop is CASSYLTGGTEAFF. Written as DNA, the CDR3 is TGTGCCAGCAGTTACCTAACAGGGGGCACTGAAGCTTTCTTT.

This rearrangement joins TRBV27 to TRBJ1-4; D remains unclear. V was cut by 2 bases and J by 5 bases, with 15 bases left in between. Germline values: CDR1 MNHEY, CDR2 SMNVEV (reference sequence). The CDR3 extends over 16 amino acids. CDR3 bases: TGTGCCAGCAGTTTACTGTGGGGTTCGGGAAATGAAAAACTGTTTTTT. This gives the protein CASSLLWGSGNEKLFF.

This chain joins TRBV5-1 and TRBJ2-7; a weak D match, TRBD1 (7 bases). The germline CDR1 and CDR2 sequences are SGHRS and YFSETQ. The CDR3 extends over 14 amino acids. V shed 4 bases and J shed 2 bases, with 13 bases lying between them. CDR3: CASSPQGGTYEQYF. The CDR3 bases are TGCGCCAGCAGCCCCCAGGGGGGAACCTACGAGCAGTACTTC.

The chain joins TRBV29-1 to TRBJ2-1; 8 bases line up with TRBD2. V was clipped by 4 bases and J by 0 bases; unmatched bases: 11. This CDR3 contains 17 residues. Germline lookup yields CDR1 SQVTM and CDR2 ANQGSEA. The CDR3: CSVGLVAGKISYNEQFF. CDR3 bases: TGCAGCGTTGGGTTGGTAGCGGGGAAGATCTCCTACAATGAGCAGTTCTTC.

The rearrangement uses TRBV19 and TRBJ1-2; 9 bases are shared with TRBD1. Germline CDR1 and CDR2: LNHDA and SQIVND (reference sequence). The CDR3 is 16 residues long. Germline trimming cut 1 base from V and 5 bases from J; bases unmatched to any gene: 8. The CDR3 protein is CASSIAYGQGSYGYTF. In DNA, the CDR3 is TGTGCCAGTAGTATAGCCTACGGACAGGGGAGTTATGGCTACACCTTC.

The chain links TRBV5-1 to TRBJ2-2; 8 positions agree with TRBD1. V was clipped by 4 bases and J by 4 bases; unmatched bases: 9. The V gene's germline CDR1 is SGHRS and CDR2 YFSETQ. There are 16 residues in the CDR3. The CDR3 bases are TGCGCCAGCAGCCCTAACCAGGGGGCCCCCACCGGGGAGCTGTTTTTT. As protein: CASSPNQGAPTGELFF.

CDR3 sequence (DNA): TGTGCCAGCAGCCAAGCGACGGGGGTGAACACTGAAGCTTTCTTT. Its translation is CASSQATGVNTEAFF. The rearrangement joins TRBV4-2 to TRBJ1-1; D possibly corresponds to TRBD1 (5 bases). Germline-derived CDR1 and CDR2 are LGHNA and YNFKEQ. V lost 1 base and J 0 bases, leaving 9 bases between the germline ends. This CDR3 is 15 amino acids long.

The chain recombines TRBV5-6 with TRBJ1-1; a weak D match, TRBD1 (6 bases). The CDR3 runs 16 residues. Germline values: CDR1 SGHDT, CDR2 YYEEEE. V dropped 1 base and J dropped 4 bases, with 17 bases sitting between them. Here the CDR3 DNA reads TGTGCCAGCAGCTTGAGTCCTCGGGGAGGGGGCACTGAAGCTTTCTTT. Amino acid sequence: CASSLSPRGGGTEAFF.

The chain has TRBV9 and TRBJ2-1; 7 bases map to TRBD2. The germline V gene encodes CDR1 SGDLS and CDR2 YYNGEE. V shed 4 bases, J shed 4 bases, and the junction held 11 bases outside the gene matches. The CDR3 is made up of 16 amino acids. CDR3 in amino acids: CASSPSPGGTYNEQFF. CDR3 DNA sequence: TGTGCCAGCAGCCCCTCCCCCGGGGGGACTTACAATGAGCAGTTCTTC.

In its sample, this clone was seen once. This sequence joins TRBV28 and TRBJ1-2; 8 bases line up with TRBD1. After removal of 3 bases from V and 4 bases from J, the junction contained 4 bases not matched to a gene. Germline-derived CDR1 and CDR2 are MDHEN and SYDVKM. This CDR3 comprises 14 residues. The CDR3 spells CASSLPGQVYGYTF. The CDR3 DNA is TGTGCCAGCAGTTTGCCGGGACAGGTCTATGGCTACACCTTC.

The CDR3: CASSRDRGMSGANVLTF. In nucleotides, the CDR3 is TGTGCCAGCAGCCGGGACAGGGGTATGTCTGGGGCCAACGTCCTGACTTTC. The J gene is TRBJ2-6, the V gene TRBV2; 10 nucleotides match TRBD1. The V gene's germline CDR1 is SNHLY and CDR2 FYNNEI. V gave up 6 bases and J gave up 1 base; unmatched junction bases: 6. The CDR3 totals 17 residues. Full variable domain (remainder filled in from reference TRBV2 and TRBJ2-6): EPEVTQTPSHQVTQMGQEVILRCVPISNHLYFYWYRQILGQKVEFLVSFYNNEISEKSEIFDDQFSVERPDGSNFTLKIRSTKLEDSAMYFCASSRDRGMSGANVLTFGAGSRLTVL.

With respect to this clone: Other DNA sequences in the sample encode the same CDR3. V is TRBV7-9 and J is TRBJ2-7; TRBD1 agrees at 11 bases. Unmatched junction bases numbered 1, after V lost 5 bases and J lost 1 base. This CDR3 is built from 14 residues. The germline CDR1 and CDR2 sequences are SEHNR and FQNEAQ (reference sequence). CDR3 amino acids: CASSRDRGSYEQYF. In DNA form, the CDR3 reads TGTGCCAGCAGCCGGGACAGGGGGTCCTACGAGCAGTACTTC.

V and J are TRBV20-1 and TRBJ1-2, with 7 bases identical to TRBD1. The CDR3 runs 16 residues. Germline lookup yields CDR1 DFQATT and CDR2 SNEGSKA (reference sequence). Trimming took 3 bases from V and 3 from J; bases not matched to a gene: 13. As DNA, the CDR3 is TGCAGTGCTAGTGCCCCCGTGACAGGGTTTGACTATGGCTACACCTTC. It yields the protein CSASAPVTGFDYGYTF.

In its sample, this clone was seen a few times. The chain couples TRBV30 to TRBJ2-1; 9 bases fit TRBD1. There are 15 residues in the CDR3. Germline assignment: CDR1 GTSNPN and CDR2 SVGIG (reference sequence). V shed 2 bases, J shed 5 bases, and the junction held 7 bases outside the gene matches. The CDR3 nucleotides read TGTGCCTGGAGTCTCATGACAGGGGGAAACAATGAGCAGTTCTTC. It codes for CAWSLMTGGNNEQFF.

The chain uses TRBV12-5 and TRBJ1-1; 7 positions agree with TRBD1. Germline V gene lookup returns CDR1 LGHNT and CDR2 FRNRAP. This CDR3 contains 18 residues. The trim removed 1 base at V and 0 bases at J, leaving 11 bases unmatched. The CDR3 protein is CASGLGTGRAFVNTEAFF. Here the CDR3 DNA reads TGTGCTAGTGGTTTGGGGACAGGCCGCGCGTTCGTGAACACTGAAGCTTTCTTT.